Shown below are 5 T cell receptor beta chains from a single sample sequenced in a study of identifying expanded T cells in peripheral blood. Profiling relied on immunoSEQ multiplex PCR, and the TCRdb table lists in-frame clones only, not all of them. The sample contains some 70,000 clones, 90% of which appear only once. Material for sequencing was blood. The receptors originated from a person aged 18-70 years in good health.

The chain joins TRBV21-1 to TRBJ2-7; the D segment call TRBD1 is taken from the table without a DNA check. TRBV21-1 is a listed pseudogene. This CDR3 is built from 16 residues. CDR3 sequence: CASSNLGPSGGHEQYF. The DNA for the CDR3 is TGTGCCAGCAGCAATTTGGGACCTTCAGGGGGCCACGAGCAGTACTTC.

The V and J genes are TRBV11-2 and TRBJ1-2; 7 nucleotides agree with TRBD1. In germline, CDR1 is SGHAT, CDR2 FQNNGV. The CDR3 spans 14 residues. V shed 5 bases and J 5 bases; nucleotides not matched to a gene: 8. The DNA for the CDR3 is TGTGCCAGCAGCAAGACCGGGACAGAATATGGCTACACCTTC. This translates into CASSKTGTEYGYTF. Looking up the rest from reference TRBV11-2 and TRBJ1-2 gives the full variable domain: EAGVAQSPRYKIIEKRQSVAFWCNPISGHATLYWYQQILGQGPKLLIQFQNNGVVDDSQLPKDRFSAERLKGVDSTLKIQPAKLEDSAVYLCASSKTGTEYGYTFGSGTRLTVV.

The V gene is TRBV5-4, the J gene TRBJ2-7; no definite D call. The length of the CDR3 is 14 residues. From germline, CDR1 is SGHNT and CDR2 YYREEE (reference sequence). Trimming took 0 bases from V and 0 from J, leaving 7 bases between them. The CDR3 here is CASSLGTDSYEQYF. The CDR3, as DNA: TGTGCCAGCAGCTTGGGAACAGACTCCTACGAGCAGTACTTC.

This chain joins TRBV19 and TRBJ1-4, with D possibly matching TRBD1 (6 bases). Germline V CDR1 and CDR2: LNHDA, SQIVND (reference sequence). This CDR3 region has 19 residues. V was shortened by 4 bases and J by 0 bases, with 21 bases between the two germline ends. The CDR3 protein is CASSTYEGGYLATNEKLFF. The CDR3 region has the DNA TGTGCCAGTAGTACCTACGAGGGGGGCTATCTAGCAACTAATGAAAAACTGTTTTTT.

The gene calls are TRBV7-2 and TRBJ2-1, with D possibly TRBD2 on 5 matching bases. The germline V gene has CDR1 SGHTA and CDR2 FQGNSA. V lost 1 base, J lost 10 bases, and 20 bases lay in between. There are 16 residues in the CDR3. The CDR3 loop is CASSLESGGVAREQFF. The CDR3 DNA reads as TGTGCCAGCAGCTTAGAATCAGGAGGTGTTGCACGCGAGCAGTTCTTC.